This TCR beta chain was recovered during a study of blood T cell repertoires in COVID-19. Study at large: The United States, Italy and Spain provided the acute and convalescent COVID-19 samples.

The sample holds a few counts of this clone. Germline V gene lookup returns CDR1 MDHEN and CDR2 SYDVKM. This CDR3 is 15 amino acids long. V shed 6 bases and J 6 bases; nucleotides not matched to a gene: 14. Generated by immunoSEQ multiplex PCR, the TCRdb table keeps only in-frame clones and is missing some. The table records about 110,000 clones, just over 85% of them present only once. The chain employs TRBV28 and TRBJ2-7; 7 bases align to TRBD2. Sample: peripheral blood. This clonotype was obtained from a woman between 50 and 59 years old with active or convalescent COVID-19. CDR3 protein: CASSTKWGGRGEQYF. CDR3 nucleotide sequence: TGTGCCAGCAGCACGAAGTGGGGCGGGAGAGGCGAGCAGTACTTC.